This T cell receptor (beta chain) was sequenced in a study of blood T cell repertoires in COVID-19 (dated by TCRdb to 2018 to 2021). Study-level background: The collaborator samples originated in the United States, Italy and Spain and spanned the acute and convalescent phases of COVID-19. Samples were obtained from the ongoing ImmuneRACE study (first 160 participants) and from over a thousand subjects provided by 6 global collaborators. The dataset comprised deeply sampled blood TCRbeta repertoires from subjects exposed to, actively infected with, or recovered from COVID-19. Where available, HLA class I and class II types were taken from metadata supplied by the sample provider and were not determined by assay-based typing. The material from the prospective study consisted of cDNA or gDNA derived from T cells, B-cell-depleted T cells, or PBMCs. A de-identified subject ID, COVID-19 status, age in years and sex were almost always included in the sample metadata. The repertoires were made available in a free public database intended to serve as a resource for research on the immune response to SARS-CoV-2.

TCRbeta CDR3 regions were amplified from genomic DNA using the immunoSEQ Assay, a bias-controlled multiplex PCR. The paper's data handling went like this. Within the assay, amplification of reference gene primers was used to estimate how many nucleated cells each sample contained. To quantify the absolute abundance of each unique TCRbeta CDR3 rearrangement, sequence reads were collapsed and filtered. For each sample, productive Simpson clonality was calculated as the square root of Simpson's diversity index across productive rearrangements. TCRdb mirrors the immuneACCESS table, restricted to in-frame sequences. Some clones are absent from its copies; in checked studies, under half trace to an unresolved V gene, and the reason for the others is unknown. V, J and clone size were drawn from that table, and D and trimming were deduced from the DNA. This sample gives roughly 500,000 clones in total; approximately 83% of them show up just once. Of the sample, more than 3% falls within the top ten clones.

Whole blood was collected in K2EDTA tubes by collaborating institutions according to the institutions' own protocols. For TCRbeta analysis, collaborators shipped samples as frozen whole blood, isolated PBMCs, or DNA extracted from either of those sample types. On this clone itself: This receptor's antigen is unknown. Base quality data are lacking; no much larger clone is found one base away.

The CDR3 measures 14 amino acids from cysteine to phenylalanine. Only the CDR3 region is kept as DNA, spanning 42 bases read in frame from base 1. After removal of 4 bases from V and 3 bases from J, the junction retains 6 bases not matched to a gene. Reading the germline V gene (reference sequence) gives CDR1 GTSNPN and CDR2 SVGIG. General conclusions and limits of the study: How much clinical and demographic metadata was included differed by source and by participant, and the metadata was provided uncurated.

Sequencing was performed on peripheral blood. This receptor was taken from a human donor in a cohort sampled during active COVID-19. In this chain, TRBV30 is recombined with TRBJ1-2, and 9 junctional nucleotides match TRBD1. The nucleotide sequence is TGTGCCTGGACCAGGGACAGGGCCTACTATGGCTACACCTTC. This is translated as CAWTRDRAYYGYTF.